This is a list of T cell receptor beta chains from one sample in a study of OX40 agonist ivuxolimab in advanced cancers. The table came from immunoSEQ multiplex PCR; TCRdb's copy has only in-frame clones and leaves some out. The sample gives more than 40,000 clones, 88% of which show up once; less than 9.5% is in the top ten. The starting material was CD4+ or CD8+ T cells sorted from blood, obtained in a trial of the OX40 agonist ivuxolimab. Receptor source: an adult with an advanced solid tumor such as melanoma, head and neck, liver or kidney cancer. The conserved cysteine and the conserved F or W are not part of the CDR3 here. Fields, in order: V gene, CDR3 protein.

v_call: TRBV7-9
cdr3_aa: ASSPLSSNQPQH

v_call: TRBV4-2
cdr3_aa: ASSQESLGLAGESEQF

v_call: TRBV6-1
cdr3_aa: ASGGLAGRADTQY

v_call: TRBV9
cdr3_aa: ASRAGIESGELF

v_call: TRBV21-1
cdr3_aa: ASSNEAGPSSYNEQF

v_call: TRBV9
cdr3_aa: ASSVAPGGDTQY

v_call: TRBV5-1
cdr3_aa: ASSSGLAGGWSYEQY

v_call: TRBV18
cdr3_aa: ASSPPVDLREQF

v_call: TRBV11-2
cdr3_aa: ASSFSAISEKLF

v_call: TRBV7-9
cdr3_aa: ASSPTAEKLF